This T cell receptor beta chain came from a study of PD-1 blockade in classical Hodgkin lymphoma. Germline loops: CDR1 LNHNV, CDR2 YYDKDF (reference sequence). The CDR3 covers 12 residues. V was pared by 8 bases and J by 1 base, with 5 bases between. Profiled with immunoSEQ multiplex PCR; TCRdb holds only in-frame clones, not every one. In the table there are about 35,000 clones, 75% to 90% of which are singletons. Time point of the sample: newly diagnosed, previously untreated cHL patient sample. Purified CD4+ T cells were obtained from thawed PBMCs through magnetic negative selection. The rearrangement links TRBV15 to TRBJ1-4; D is uncertain. The source is a human donor with classical Hodgkin lymphoma. What was sequenced was CD4+ T cells from blood. CDR3 loop: CATGRTNEKLFF. The CDR3 nucleotides are TGTGCCACCGGAAGAACTAATGAAAAACTGTTTTTT.